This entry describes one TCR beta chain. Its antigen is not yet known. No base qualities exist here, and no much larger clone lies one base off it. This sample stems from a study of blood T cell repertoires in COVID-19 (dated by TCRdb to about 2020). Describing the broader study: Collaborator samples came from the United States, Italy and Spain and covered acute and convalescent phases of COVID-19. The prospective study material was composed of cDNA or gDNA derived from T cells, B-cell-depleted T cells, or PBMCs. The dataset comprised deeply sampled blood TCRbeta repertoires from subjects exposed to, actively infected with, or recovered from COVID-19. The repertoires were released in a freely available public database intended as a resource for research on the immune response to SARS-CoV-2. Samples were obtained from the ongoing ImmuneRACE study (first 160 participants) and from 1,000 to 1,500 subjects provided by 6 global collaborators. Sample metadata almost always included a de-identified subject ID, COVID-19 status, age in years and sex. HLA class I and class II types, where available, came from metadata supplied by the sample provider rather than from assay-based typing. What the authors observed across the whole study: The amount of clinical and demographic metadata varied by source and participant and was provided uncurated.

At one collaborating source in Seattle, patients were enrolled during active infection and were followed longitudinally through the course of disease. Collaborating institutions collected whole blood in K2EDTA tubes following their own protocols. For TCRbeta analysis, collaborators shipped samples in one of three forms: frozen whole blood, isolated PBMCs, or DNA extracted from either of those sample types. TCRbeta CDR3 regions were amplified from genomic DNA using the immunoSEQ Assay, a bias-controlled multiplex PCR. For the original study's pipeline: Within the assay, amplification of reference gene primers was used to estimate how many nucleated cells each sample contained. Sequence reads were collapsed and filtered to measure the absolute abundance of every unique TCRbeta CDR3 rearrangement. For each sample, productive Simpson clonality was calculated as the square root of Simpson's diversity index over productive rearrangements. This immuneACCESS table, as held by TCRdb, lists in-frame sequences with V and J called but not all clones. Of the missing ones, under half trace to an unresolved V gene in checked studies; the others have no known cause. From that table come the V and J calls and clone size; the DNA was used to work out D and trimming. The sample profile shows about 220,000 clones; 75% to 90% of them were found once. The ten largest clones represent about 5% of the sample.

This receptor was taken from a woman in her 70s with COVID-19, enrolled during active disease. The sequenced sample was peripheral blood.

CDR3 protein: CSVPRQGHSYEQYF. The DNA is TGCAGCGTCCCAAGACAGGGTCACTCCTACGAGCAGTACTTC. The chain employs TRBV29-1 and TRBJ2-7; TRBD1 lines up with 7 middle nucleotides. From its cysteine to its phenylalanine, the CDR3 spans 14 amino acids. Only the CDR3 region is kept as DNA, spanning 42 bases read in frame from base 1. For CDR1 and CDR2, the germline V gene lists SQVTM and ANQGSEA. After removal of 6 bases from V and 0 bases from J, the junction retains 8 bases not matched to a gene.